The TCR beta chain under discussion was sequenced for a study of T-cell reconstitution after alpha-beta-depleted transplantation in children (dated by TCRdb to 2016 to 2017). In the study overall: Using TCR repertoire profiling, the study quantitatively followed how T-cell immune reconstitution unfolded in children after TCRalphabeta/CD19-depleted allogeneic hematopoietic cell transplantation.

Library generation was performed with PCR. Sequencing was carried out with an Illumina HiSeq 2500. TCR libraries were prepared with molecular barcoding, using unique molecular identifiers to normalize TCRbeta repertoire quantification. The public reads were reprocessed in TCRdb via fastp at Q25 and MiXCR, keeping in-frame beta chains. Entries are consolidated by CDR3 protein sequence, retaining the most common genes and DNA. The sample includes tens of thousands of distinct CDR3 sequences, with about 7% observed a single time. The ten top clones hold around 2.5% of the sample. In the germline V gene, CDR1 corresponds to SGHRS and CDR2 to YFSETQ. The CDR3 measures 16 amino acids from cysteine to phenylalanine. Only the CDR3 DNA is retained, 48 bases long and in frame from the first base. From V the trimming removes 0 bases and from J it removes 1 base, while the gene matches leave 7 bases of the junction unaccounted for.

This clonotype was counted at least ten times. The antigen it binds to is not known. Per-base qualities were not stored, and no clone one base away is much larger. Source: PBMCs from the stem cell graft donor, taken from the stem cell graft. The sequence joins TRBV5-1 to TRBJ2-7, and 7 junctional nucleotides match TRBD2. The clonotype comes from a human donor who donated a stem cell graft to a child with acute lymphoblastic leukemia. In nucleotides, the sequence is TGCGCCAGCAGCTTGGCCCAGGGAGGGCGGTCCTACGAGCAGTACTTC. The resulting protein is CASSLAQGGRSYEQYF.